The 12 T cell receptor beta chains in this list originate from one sample, sequenced in a study of shared clonotypes between healthy human individuals. Generated by immunoSEQ multiplex PCR, the TCRdb table keeps only in-frame clones and is missing some. The sample yields some 1.5 million clones, around 98% seen once. Material for sequencing was naive CD4+ T cells sorted from blood. The subset here: CD45RA+ positively selected. These receptor sequences come from a man under 40 in good health.

The CDR3 sequence: CASSLVGTPQETQYF. CDR3 sequence (DNA): TGTGCCAGCAGCCTAGTAGGGACACCTCAAGAGACCCAGTACTTC. This chain links TRBV5-5 with TRBJ2-5; possible D gene TRBD1, 6 bases. Germline CDR1 reads SGHKS; CDR2 reads YYEKEE (reference sequence). With 4 bases removed from V and 2 bases from J, the gap between germline ends came to 15 bases. CDR3 size: 15 residues. The full variable domain, rest sourced from reference TRBV5-5 and TRBJ2-5, is DAGVTQSPTHLIKTRGQQVTLRCSPISGHKSVSWYQQVLGQGPQFIFQYYEKEERGRGNFPDRFSARQFPNYSSELNVNALLLGDSALYLCASSLVGTPQETQYFGPGTRLLVL.

The chain carries TRBV5-6 and TRBJ2-1, with unresolved D. The ends were cut back, 0 bases at V and 3 bases at J, with 10 bases in the middle. The CDR3 runs 15 residues. CDR1 SGHDT and CDR2 YYEEEE come from the germline V gene. The CDR3 bases are TGTGCCAGCAGCTTGGTGCGCTACAGCTACAATGAGCAGTTCTTC. Its protein product is CASSLVRYSYNEQFF.

This chain connects TRBV2 to TRBJ2-2; the match to TRBD1 covers 7 bases. V shed 6 bases, J shed 0 bases, and the junction held 13 bases outside the gene matches. This CDR3 has 18 amino acids. Germline CDR1 and CDR2: SNHLY and FYNNEI. CDR3 nucleotide sequence: TGTGCCAGCAGGAAAAGAATAGGACAGGAGCCGAACACCGGGGAGCTGTTTTTT. This translates into CASRKRIGQEPNTGELFF.

The chain is built from TRBV7-9 and TRBJ2-7; 10 bases agree with TRBD2. This CDR3 spans 19 amino acids. The junction had 19 bases not matched to a gene; V was cut back by 5 bases and J by 3 bases. Germline V gene lookup returns CDR1 SEHNR and CDR2 FQNEAQ (reference sequence). CDR3: CASSPRRVAGGPNLYEQYF. CDR3 sequence (DNA): TGTGCCAGCAGCCCTCGGCGGGTAGCGGGAGGCCCTAACCTCTACGAGCAGTACTTC.

The chain employs TRBV18 and TRBJ1-5; the D is unclear. Germline CDR1 and CDR2: KGHSH and LQKENI. The CDR3 sequence is 16 residues long. Deletions cut 3 bases from V and 0 bases from J, with 12 bases between. The chain's CDR3 is CASSPTVTYSNQPQHF. Here the CDR3 DNA reads TGTGCCAGCTCACCGACGGTAACTTATAGCAATCAGCCCCAGCATTTT.

This chain connects TRBV6-5 to TRBJ2-5, with D unresolved. Germline-derived CDR1 and CDR2 are MNHEY and SVGAGI. Trimming pared 2 bases from V and 0 bases from J, leaving 7 bases between. The CDR3 has 14 residues. The CDR3 bases are TGTGCCAGCAGTTACAAGCAATACCAAGAGACCCAGTACTTC. Amino acid sequence: CASSYKQYQETQYF.

This sequence joins TRBV11-2 and TRBJ2-1; 8 bases align to TRBD2. The CDR3 loop spans 16 amino acids. Per the germline V gene, CDR1 is SGHAT and CDR2 is FQNNGV. The junction had 14 bases not matched to a gene; V was cut back by 4 bases and J by 9 bases. The CDR3, as DNA: TGTGCCAGCAGCTCAGGACCGGGACTAGTCTATCGTGAGCAGTTCTTC. It encodes CASSSGPGLVYREQFF.

V is TRBV7-2 and J is TRBJ2-7; D may be TRBD2 (5 bases). This CDR3 has 15 residues. The V end was cut by 1 base, the J end by 0 bases, with 10 bases between. The germline V gene encodes CDR1 SGHTA and CDR2 FQGNSA. The CDR3 bases are TGTGCCAGCAGCTTAGTTCACGGGAACTCCTACGAGCAGTACTTC. Translating gives CASSLVHGNSYEQYF.

This clone was detected only once. This specimen includes other DNA sequences encoding the same CDR3. V gene TRBV19 combines with J gene TRBJ2-7; 8 positions agree with TRBD2. The CDR3 is 14 residues long. Germline-derived CDR1 and CDR2 are LNHDA and SQIVND (reference sequence). The ends lost 3 bases at V and 4 bases at J; junction bases unmatched: 5. CDR3 nucleotides: TGTGCCAGTAGTATCTCTAGCGGGCGGTACGAGCAGTACTTC. Amino acids: CASSISSGRYEQYF.

CDR3 amino acids: CASRSGTSGFDEQFF. CDR3 nucleotides: TGTGCCAGTAGATCCGGGACTAGCGGGTTTGATGAGCAGTTCTTC. This sequence joins TRBV19 and TRBJ2-1; 12 bases line up with TRBD2. CDR1 and CDR2 from the germline V gene are LNHDA and SQIVND (reference sequence). This CDR3 has 15 amino acids. Unmatched junction bases numbered 8, after V lost 6 bases and J lost 8 bases.

V usage is TRBV5-5 and J usage is TRBJ2-1, with D possibly TRBD1 on 6 matching bases. Germline values: CDR1 SGHKS, CDR2 YYEKEE (reference sequence). Trimming took 3 bases from V and 7 from J, leaving 20 bases between them. The CDR3 has 16 residues. The CDR3 region is CASSWMAYKQGNEQFF. CDR3 in DNA: TGTGCCAGCAGCTGGATGGCTTATAAACAGGGAAATGAGCAGTTCTTC.

This sequence joins TRBV7-9 and TRBJ1-4; D possibly corresponds to TRBD1 (5 bases). Between the trimmed V and J ends, which lost 4 bases and 7 bases, there was a span of 19 bases. Germline CDR1 SEHNR, CDR2 FQNEAQ (reference sequence). This CDR3 comprises 16 residues. The CDR3 spells CASSYPPGRGREKLFF. Here the CDR3 DNA reads TGTGCCAGCAGCTACCCCCCGGGACGTGGGCGTGAAAAACTGTTTTTT.